Shown below are 14 T cell receptor beta chains from a single sample sequenced in a study of regulatory T cells in long-lasting Graves disease. Time point here: newly diagnosed GD, antithyroid drugs for less than 3 months. The TCR library was made from RNA extracted from PBMCs. CDR3-region Arm-PCR and iRepertoire HTBI primers produced the TCR beta libraries. Each CDR3 protein gets one entry after TCRdb re-called the multiplex PCR reads with MiXCR. In the table there are 400,000 to 550,000 distinct CDR3 sequences, around 15% of which are singletons. The same specimen was also included in a second study, on T cells in Graves' hyperthyroidism and ophthalmopathy.

The sequences come from peripheral blood mononuclear cells (PBMCs), collected at new diagnosis, from a patient treated with antithyroid drugs. Receptors were obtained from a woman between 25 and 40 years old with Graves disease.

This chain uses TRBV28 with TRBJ2-1; D is unresolved. Germline V gene sequence: CDR1 MDHEN, CDR2 SYDVKM. V lost 5 bases and J 10 bases, leaving 15 bases between the germline ends. This CDR3 is built from 13 residues. DNA for the CDR3: TGTGCCAGCAGTCTTTATAGGTTGGAAGAGCAGTTCTTC. As protein: CASSLYRLEEQFF.

About this clonotype itself: Given a far larger clone just one base away, this is likely a sequencing read error. The chain has TRBV27 and TRBJ2-1; a possible D gene is TRBD1 (7 bases). The V gene lost 2 bases and the J gene lost 5 bases, with 19 bases spanning the gap. This CDR3 is built from 17 residues. In germline, CDR1 is MNHEY, CDR2 SMNVEV (reference sequence). As DNA, the CDR3 is TGTGCCAGCAGTTTAGACTCAGGGGGGAGGCCCGACAATGAGCAGTTCTTC. Translating gives CASSLDSGGRPDNEQFF.

The chain recombines TRBV10-3 with TRBJ2-1, with D perhaps TRBD1 (6 bases). This CDR3 is built from 12 residues. V dropped 4 bases and J dropped 7 bases, with 8 bases sitting between them. The germline V gene has CDR1 ENHRY and CDR2 SYGVKD. DNA for the CDR3: TGTGCCATCAGTGGGCAGGGGAATGAGCAGTTCTTC. Residues: CAISGQGNEQFF.

The DNA of the CDR3 is TGCGCCAGCAGCCCCCGCGGGCTAGAGGAAAACATTCAGTACTTC. Encoded protein: CASSPRGLEENIQYF. The chain couples TRBV4-1 to TRBJ2-1; TRBD2 might be the D (5 bases). With the DNA end fitting TRBJ2-4 better, the J assignment may be wrong. Germline V lookup: CDR1 MGHRA, CDR2 YSYEKL. The CDR3 extends over 15 amino acids.

There are many counts of this clonotype. DNA for the CDR3: TGTGCCAGCAGCTGGGCAGGAATGAGCACTGAAGCTTTCTTT. Translating gives CASSWAGMSTEAFF. The chain joins TRBV2 to TRBJ1-1; no reliable D call. Looked up from germline, CDR1 is SNHLY and CDR2 is FYNNEI. CDR3 length: 14 residues. The V end lost 6 bases, the J end lost 4 bases, and 15 bases lay between the germline ends.

This clonotype appeared many times. The gene calls are TRBV30 and TRBJ1-2, with D possibly being TRBD1 (5 bases). CDR1 is GTSNPN, CDR2 SVGIG, per germline (reference sequence). There are 14 residues in the CDR3. Trimming removed 4 bases at V and 2 bases at J, with 14 bases between. CDR3 sequence (DNA): TGTGCCTGGACCAGGGACGGCCGGAACTATGGCTACACCTTC. It is translated as CAWTRDGRNYGYTF. Full variable domain (remainder filled in from reference TRBV30 and TRBJ1-2): SQTIHQWPATLVQPVGSPLSLECTVEGTSNPNLYWYRQAAGRGLQLLFYSVGIGQISSEVPQNLSASRPQDRQFILSSKKLLLSDSGFYLCAWTRDGRNYGYTFGSGTRLTVV.

This sequence joins TRBV19 and TRBJ2-1, with D perhaps TRBD2 (6 bases). Germline-derived CDR1 and CDR2 are LNHDA and SQIVND (reference sequence). The CDR3 loop spans 15 amino acids. The V gene lost 0 bases and the J gene lost 6 bases, with 12 bases spanning the gap. The DNA for the CDR3 is TGTGCCAGTAGTATAGAGGAGGGAGTCAGCAATGAGCAGTTCTTC. It specifies CASSIEEGVSNEQFF.

In this sample, this clonotype turned up many times. The J gene is TRBJ1-1, the V gene TRBV19, with D unresolved. Per the germline V gene, CDR1 is LNHDA and CDR2 is SQIVND (reference sequence). This CDR3 has 15 amino acids. V lost 4 bases and J 1 base, leaving 13 bases between the germline ends. CDR3 protein: CASSTRDITNTEAFF. As DNA, the CDR3 is TGTGCCAGTAGTACCAGAGATATAACGAACACTGAAGCTTTCTTT.

The chain joins TRBV6-1 to TRBJ2-7; 11 bases match TRBD2. After removal of 8 bases from V and 0 bases from J, the junction contained 3 bases not matched to a gene. The germline V gene encodes CDR1 MNHNS and CDR2 SASEGT. The CDR3 consists of 14 residues. CDR3 DNA sequence: TGTGCCAGCCTTACTAGCGGGAGCTCCTACGAGCAGTACTTC. Its protein product is CASLTSGSSYEQYF.

At least ten counts were recorded for this clonotype. This chain joins TRBV7-9 and TRBJ1-6, with TRBD1 as a possible D gene (5 bases). Germline CDR1 and CDR2: SEHNR and FQNEAQ (reference sequence). This CDR3 contains 20 residues. Trimming left V 5 bases short and J 10 bases short, with 33 bases between. DNA of the CDR3: TGTGCCAGCAGCCATAGTCCGGGACCGTCGAAGGGCGGGACGCTGTCACCCCTCCACTTT. Translated: CASSHSPGPSKGGTLSPLHF.

This clonotype was observed at least ten times. The J gene is TRBJ1-4, the V gene TRBV28; D remains unclear. The germline V and J ends were trimmed by 7 bases and 8 bases, with 14 bases remaining between them. The length of the CDR3 is 13 residues. Germline CDR1 is MDHEN and CDR2 is SYDVKM. CDR3 region: CASTVRSKEKLFF. The CDR3 nucleotides are TGTGCCAGCACCGTGCGTTCCAAAGAAAAACTGTTTTTT. Full variable domain (missing parts from reference TRBV28 and TRBJ1-4): DVKVTQSSRYLVKRTGEKVFLECVQDMDHENMFWYRQDPGLGLRLIYFSYDVKMKEKGDIPEGYSVSREKKERFSLILESASTNQTSMYLCASTVRSKEKLFFGSGTQLSVL.

This clonotype occurred many times. The gene calls are TRBV20-1 and TRBJ1-1; D is uncertain. Trimming took off 0 bases at V and 4 bases at J, with 6 bases between the two ends. Germline CDR1 reads DFQATT; CDR2 reads SNEGSKA (reference sequence). This CDR3 has 12 amino acids. This CDR3 reads CSARDKGTEAFF. The DNA for the CDR3 is TGCAGTGCTAGAGATAAGGGCACTGAAGCTTTCTTT.

V usage is TRBV28 and J usage is TRBJ2-2; 15 bases are shared with TRBD2. V was clipped by 8 bases and J by 7 bases; unmatched bases: 5. Germline assignment: CDR1 MDHEN and CDR2 SYDVKM. The CDR3 is made up of 15 amino acids. CDR3 sequence (DNA): TGTGCCAGCCCTGGGACTAGCGGGAGGCACGGGGAGCTGTTTTTT. It is translated as CASPGTSGRHGELFF.

The chain carries TRBV4-1 and TRBJ2-3; 10 nucleotides align to TRBD1. With V trimmed by 4 bases and J by 2 bases, 12 bases remained unmatched. Germline V gives CDR1 MGHRA, CDR2 YSYEKL. This CDR3 region has 18 residues. The DNA for the CDR3 is TGCGCCAGCAGCCGACAAGGGGAAGGACAGGGGGTCACAGATACGCAGTATTTT. Translation: CASSRQGEGQGVTDTQYF.